Each of the 14 T cell receptor beta chains below was sequenced from the same sample in a study of T cells in women clearing cervical HPV infection. Repertoires were generated with immunoSEQ multiplex PCR, while TCRdb's copy carries only in-frame clones and drops some. The sample has about 21,000 clones; the top ten hold roughly 5.6%. Specimen: blood buffy coat. These receptor sequences come from a woman aged 18-70 years with a cervical HPV16 infection that either progressed to CIN3+ or cleared (not recorded which).

Worth noting for this clone: The CDR3 end falls 3 residues outside the read, so it is completed with the germline J gene. This chain joins TRBV7-9 and TRBJ2-1; D is tentatively TRBD1 or TRBD2 (5 bases each). The CDR3 is made up of 12 amino acids. Trimming removed 6 bases at V and 7 bases at J, with 10 bases between. CDR1 and CDR2 from the germline V gene are SEHNR and FQNEAQ (reference sequence). The sequenced part of the CDR3 DNA is TGTGCCAGCAGTCGAGAGGGGAATGAG. It is translated as CASSREGNE. The full CDR3 protein is CASSREGNEQFF. Full variable domain (remainder filled in from reference TRBV7-9 and TRBJ2-1): DTGVSQNPRHKITKRGQNVTFRCDPISEHNRLYWYRQTLGQGPEFLTYFQNEAQLEKSRLLSDRFSAERPKGSFSTLEIQRTEQGDSAMYLCASSREGNEQFFGPGTRLTVL.

Remarks on this clone: One end of the junction fails to match germline, which may point to a read error. Sequencing ends 3 residues short of the CDR3 end; the germline J gene provides the rest. The gene calls are TRBV7-7 and TRBJ2-2, with 8 bases aligning to TRBD2. Germline V CDR1 and CDR2: SSHAT, FNYEAQ (reference sequence). The CDR3 length is 15 residues. The DNA read from the CDR3 is TGTGCTAGCAGCTTATTACTAGCGGTCACCGGGGAG. Encoded protein: CASSLLLAVTGE. The CDR3 as a whole reads CASSLLLAVTGELFF. Full variable domain (missing parts from reference TRBV7-7 and TRBJ2-2): GAGVSQSPRYKVTKRGQDVTLRCDPISSHATLYWYQQALGQGPEFLTYFNYEAQPDKSGLPSDRFSAERPEGSISTLTIQRTEQRDSAMYRCASSLLLAVTGELFFGEGSRLTVL.

Note on this clone: The observed sequence ends 3 residues before the CDR3 terminus, with the missing tail filled in from the germline J gene. The chain uses TRBV30 and TRBJ2-6; 7 positions match TRBD1. Trimming at V came to 2 bases and at J to 2 bases, leaving 6 bases not matched to a gene. The CDR3 runs 16 residues. In germline, CDR1 is GTSNPN, CDR2 SVGIG (reference sequence). CDR3 DNA, as far as it was read: TGTGCCTGGAGTCGCGACAGGGTCCCTGGGGCCAACGTC. Amino acid sequence: CAWSRDRVPGANV. The whole CDR3 sequence reads CAWSRDRVPGANVLTF.

A note on this clone: The read terminates 3 residues before the CDR3 end, so the remaining end is supplied by the germline J gene. The chain employs TRBV4-1 and TRBJ2-3, with 9 bases identical to TRBD1. The V gene's germline CDR1 is MGHRA and CDR2 YSYEKL. This CDR3 is built from 17 residues. J was trimmed by 3 bases and V by 2 bases; bases with no gene match: 9. The CDR3 bases that were read are TGCGCCAGCAGCCAACCCGGACAGGGGCCGTCAACAGATACG. This encodes CASSQPGQGPSTDT. The CDR3 in full is CASSQPGQGPSTDTQYF.

A word on this clone: The missing CDR3 end, 3 residues past where the read stops, is filled in from the germline J gene. The rearrangement links TRBV20-1 to TRBJ2-1, with TRBD2 identical over 7 bases. Germline V gives CDR1 DFQATT, CDR2 SNEGSKA (reference sequence). This CDR3 has 15 residues. The V segment lost 6 bases and the J segment 4 bases; nucleotides outside the gene matches: 12. The CDR3 sequence: CSAVHRRELYNEQFF. The sequenced CDR3 bases are TGCAGTGCGGTTCATCGGCGGGAGTTATACAATGAG.

A word on this clone: The read comes to an end 3 residues before the CDR3 does, leaving the germline J gene to fill in the end. V and J are TRBV4-1 and TRBJ2-5; TRBD1 matches at 10 bases. V trimming: 0 bases; J trimming: 5 bases; junction bases outside the gene matches: 6. Germline V lookup: CDR1 MGHRA, CDR2 YSYEKL. The CDR3 covers 16 residues. CDR3: CASSQDKAGQGETQYF. Partial CDR3 DNA: TGCGCCAGCAGCCAAGATAAGGCGGGACAGGGGGAGACC.

A remark on this clone: With the read ending 3 residues before the CDR3 end, the germline J gene is used to fill in that end. This sequence joins TRBV20-1 and TRBJ2-6; possible D gene TRBD2, 5 bases. The CDR3 sequence is 17 residues long. V was pared by 6 bases and J by 0 bases, with 18 bases between. CDR1 is DFQATT and CDR2 is SNEGSKA in the germline V gene (reference sequence). The covered CDR3 bases are TGCAGTGCCCACCCGGGCGGGCCCAGCTCTGGGGCCAACGTC. This encodes CSAHPGGPSSGANV. The full CDR3 protein reads CSAHPGGPSSGANVLTF.

Concerning this clone itself: The read falls 3 residues short of the CDR3 end, and the missing part is taken from the germline J gene. V gene TRBV20-1 combines with J gene TRBJ2-1; perhaps TRBD2 as D (6 bases). The germline gives CDR1 DFQATT, CDR2 SNEGSKA (reference sequence). This CDR3 has 15 residues. Trimming pared 0 bases from V and 5 bases from J, leaving 14 bases between. CDR3 DNA (partial): TGCAGTGCTAGAGATGACGGCGGGGCCCACAATGAG. Translating gives CSARDDGGAHNE. The complete CDR3 sequence is CSARDDGGAHNEQFF.

About this clone: The read ends 3 residues before the CDR3 terminus; that terminus is restored from the germline J gene. The chain uses TRBV20-1 and TRBJ2-7; 8 bases line up with TRBD1. The CDR3 totals 15 residues. Germline assignment: CDR1 DFQATT and CDR2 SNEGSKA (reference sequence). Trimming took 6 bases from V and 0 from J; bases not matched to a gene: 10. The DNA read from the CDR3 is TGCAGTGCGACTACACGGACAGGGAGCTCCTACGAG. Protein product: CSATTRTGSSYE. The complete CDR3 protein is CSATTRTGSSYEQYF.

On this clone itself: From the germline J gene comes the end of the CDR3, since the read stops 3 residues before it. This rearrangement joins TRBV6-1 to TRBJ1-2; 7 bases line up with TRBD1. Germline-derived CDR1 and CDR2 are MNHNS and SASEGT. With V trimmed by 4 bases and J by 3 bases, 8 bases remained unmatched. The CDR3 length is 15 residues. CDR3 loop: CASSGRRGQDYGYTF. The sequenced part of the CDR3 DNA is TGTGCCAGCAGTGGGCGAAGGGGGCAGGACTATGGC.

Points on this clone: The read is 3 residues too short to cover the CDR3 end, so that end is filled in from the germline J gene. The V and J genes are TRBV12-3 or TRBV12-4 and TRBJ2-5; D may be TRBD1 (6 bases). The CDR3 length is 14 residues. V lost 5 bases to trimming and J lost 5 bases, with 15 bases between them. The DNA read from the CDR3 is TGTGCCAGCAGTGAAGAACAGGGTTGGGAGACC. It translates to CASSEEQGWET. The complete CDR3 reads CASSEEQGWETQYF.

Comment on this clone: Read sequence stops 3 residues before the CDR3 end, and the germline J gene provides the missing end. This sequence joins TRBV7-8 and TRBJ1-2; D is undetermined. The CDR3 loop spans 16 amino acids. With 5 bases removed from V and 4 bases from J, the gap between germline ends came to 20 bases. Germline CDR1 is SGHVS and CDR2 is FQNEAQ. The sequenced CDR3 bases are TGTGCCAGCAGCCCCGAGGAGGCAGGCACAATCTATGGC. This encodes CASSPEEAGTIYG. The whole CDR3 sequence is CASSPEEAGTIYGYTF.

Comments on this clone: The read finishes 3 residues shy of the CDR3 end, and the germline J gene is used to complete it. This chain uses TRBV20-1 with TRBJ2-3, with 8 bases matching TRBD2. This CDR3 spans 13 amino acids. Germline assignment: CDR1 DFQATT and CDR2 SNEGSKA (reference sequence). J lost 6 bases, V lost 3 bases, and 5 bases had no gene match. The CDR3 DNA, read in part, is TGCAGTGCTAGTGGGACTAGGGTCGATACG. Amino acids: CSASGTRVDT. The entire CDR3 is CSASGTRVDTQYF.

Concerning this clone itself: The CDR3 goes on 3 residues after the read ends, and that part is filled in from the germline J gene. The rearrangement uses TRBV20-1 and TRBJ2-6; weak D call: TRBD2 (5 bases). V shed 5 bases and J shed 0 bases, with 11 bases lying between them. The CDR3 length is 15 residues. The germline V gene has CDR1 DFQATT and CDR2 SNEGSKA (reference sequence). The CDR3 sequence is CSALGLSSGANVLTF. The part of the CDR3 DNA that was read is TGCAGTGCTTTAGGACTGTCCTCTGGGGCCAACGTC.